Described below is a single T cell receptor beta chain sequence and its context. Its matching antigen is unknown. Amplification by 5'RACE using constant-segment primers produced TCR alpha and TCR beta cDNA libraries that carried sample barcodes and UMIs. From the 5' RACE reads, TCRdb called clonotypes with MiXCR, one entry per CDR3 protein. The data hold more than 150,000 distinct CDR3 sequences, with 18% observed a single time. This sample stems from a study of T-cell memory formation after mild COVID-19. Whole-study results and caveats: Later expanders leaned toward CD4+, whereas clones contracting from day 15 to 85 were balanced CD4/CD8.

This CDR3 contains 17 residues. V dropped 3 bases and J dropped 5; count of bases not matched to a gene: 15. Germline CDR1 is LGHNA and CDR2 is YSLEER. The sequence derives from a man aged 18 to 30 who had mild COVID-19 (a few samples of this study predate the infection). Cell type and time point are not known. The sequenced material came from PBMCs or a T cell subset sorted from them (not recorded which). This chain uses TRBV4-3 with TRBJ2-5, with TRBD2 matching 7 bases. The CDR3 DNA is TGCGCCAGCAGCCAGGGAGGCTCAGCGGGGCGGGGGGAGACCCAGTACTTC. As protein: CASSQGGSAGRGETQYF.